These 24 T cell receptor beta chains were sequenced from one sample in a study of PD-1 blockade in classical Hodgkin lymphoma. Each patient's relapse followed autologous stem cell transplantation, and brentuximab vedotin exposure varied. Method: immunoSEQ multiplex PCR; TCRdb's copy keeps in-frame clones and lacks some. The sample has about 17,000 clones; more than 55% are singletons. Sequenced here: peripheral blood mononuclear cells (PBMCs), sampled before the second cycle of nivolumab. The source of these receptors is a human donor with classical Hodgkin lymphoma.

This clone appeared a few times. The J gene is TRBJ1-1, the V gene TRBV19; D gene unclear. Germline values: CDR1 LNHDA, CDR2 SQIVND (reference sequence). The V end was cut by 3 bases, the J end by 7 bases, with 12 bases between. This CDR3 comprises 13 residues. The CDR3 protein is CASSIGEPGEAFF. The DNA for the CDR3 is TGTGCCAGTAGTATTGGAGAACCGGGTGAAGCTTTCTTT.

The V gene is TRBV4-1, the J gene TRBJ1-2; a weak D match, TRBD1 (6 bases). With 2 bases removed from V and 4 bases from J, the gap between germline ends came to 14 bases. Germline CDR1 is MGHRA and CDR2 is YSYEKL. This CDR3 contains 15 residues. The CDR3 nucleotides are TGCGCCAGCAGCCAATCGACAGGAATCAGCTATGGCTACACCTTC. Protein: CASSQSTGISYGYTF.

This clone has only a few counts. The genes are TRBV5-6 and TRBJ1-1, with no clear D. Trimming pared 1 base from V and 3 bases from J, leaving 7 bases between. The CDR3 runs to 13 residues. Per germline, CDR1 SGHDT and CDR2 YYEEEE. CDR3 nucleotide sequence: TGTGCCAGCAGCTTGAAGGTTCACACTGAAGCTTTCTTT. Its protein product is CASSLKVHTEAFF.

This chain joins TRBV11-2 and TRBJ1-2; TRBD1 aligns across 10 bases. The J segment lost 3 bases and the V segment lost 5 bases, leaving 6 bases of the junction unmatched. CDR3 size: 15 residues. Per the germline V gene, CDR1 is SGHAT and CDR2 is FQNNGV. The CDR3 reads CASSRPDRGDYGYTF. CDR3 coding DNA: TGTGCCAGCAGCCGACCGGACAGGGGGGACTATGGCTACACCTTC.

J is TRBJ2-5 and V is TRBV7-8; tentatively, D is TRBD1 (6 bases). The J call may not be correct, given that the DNA end is closer to TRBJ2-7. The CDR3 totals 15 residues. Looked up from germline, CDR1 is SGHVS and CDR2 is FQNEAQ. The CDR3 nucleotides are TGTGCCAGCAGCTTTTTATCACAGGGAATATCCGAGCAGTACTTC. Encoded protein: CASSFLSQGISEQYF.

The chain uses TRBV29-1 and TRBJ2-1; 7 bases match TRBD2. Germline V CDR1 and CDR2: SQVTM, ANQGSEA. V lost 8 bases, J lost 2 bases, and 6 bases stayed unmatched. The CDR3 runs to 13 residues. CDR3 in DNA: TGCAGCTCCCGGGGAGGGCCCTACAATGAGCAGTTCTTC. Translated: CSSRGGPYNEQFF.

V usage is TRBV7-6 and J usage is TRBJ1-4; D is undetermined. From germline, CDR1 is SGHVS and CDR2 FNYEAQ. With 3 bases removed from V and 0 bases from J, the gap between germline ends came to 8 bases. This CDR3 is built from 15 residues. The CDR3: CASSFGVATNEKLFF. CDR3 coding DNA: TGTGCCAGCAGCTTTGGAGTTGCAACTAATGAAAAACTGTTTTTT. Drawing the rest from reference TRBV7-6 and TRBJ1-4, the complete variable domain is GAGVSQSPRYKVTKRGQDVALRCDPISGHVSLYWYRQALGQGPEFLTYFNYEAQQDKSGLPNDRFSAERPEGSISTLTIQRTEQRDSAMYRCASSFGVATNEKLFFGSGTQLSVL.

The J gene is TRBJ2-7, the V gene TRBV6-1; tentative D call: TRBD1 (5 bases). V was cut by 1 base and J by 2 bases, with 12 bases left in between. The germline CDR1 and CDR2 sequences are MNHNS and SASEGT. The CDR3 is 15 residues long. The CDR3 is CASSEVPGRPYEQYF. CDR3 coding DNA: TGTGCCAGCAGTGAAGTCCCAGGGCGTCCCTACGAGCAGTACTTC.

A note on this clone: Other DNA sequences in this specimen translate into the identical CDR3. V and J are TRBV2 and TRBJ2-1; the D gene could be TRBD1 or TRBD2 (5 bases each). CDR1 and CDR2 from the germline V gene are SNHLY and FYNNEI. This CDR3 contains 16 residues. Trimming cost V 6 bases and J 1 base, with 16 bases left between them. CDR3 protein: CASRRLGTGSYNEQFF. The CDR3 coding sequence is TGTGCCAGCAGGAGGTTGGGGACGGGGTCCTACAATGAGCAGTTCTTC.

The chain joins TRBV5-4 to TRBJ2-7; possible D gene TRBD1, 6 bases. This CDR3 is 14 amino acids long. The V gene lost 3 bases and the J gene lost 2 bases, with 12 bases spanning the gap. CDR1 is SGHNT, CDR2 YYREEE, per germline (reference sequence). DNA for the CDR3: TGTGCCAGCAGCTCATCAGGGGTCGCCTACGAGCAGTACTTC. Translation: CASSSSGVAYEQYF.

The chain couples TRBV11-2 to TRBJ2-7; tentative D call: TRBD1 (6 bases). CDR1 is SGHAT and CDR2 is FQNNGV in the germline V gene. CDR3 length: 13 amino acids. Trimming shortened V by 3 bases and J by 6 bases, and 12 bases separated the two germline ends. The CDR3: CASSFNRDGEQYF. The CDR3 DNA sequence: TGTGCCAGCAGCTTTAACAGGGACGGCGAGCAGTACTTC.

This clone appeared a few times. The chain recombines TRBV7-6 with TRBJ2-3, with D unresolved. Trimming stripped 2 bases from V and 1 base from J, with 4 bases between. The germline gives CDR1 SGHVS, CDR2 FNYEAQ. The CDR3 loop spans 13 amino acids. In DNA, the CDR3 is TGTGCCAGCAGCTTAAGCGGCACAGATACGCAGTATTTT. Translated: CASSLSGTDTQYF.

V is TRBV28 and J is TRBJ2-3; the D is unclear. The CDR3 extends over 16 amino acids. In germline, CDR1 is MDHEN, CDR2 SYDVKM. V lost 3 bases and J 4 bases, leaving 17 bases between the germline ends. The CDR3 DNA sequence: TGTGCCAGCAGTTTCAGGCGTGGGTTCGATGCAGATACGCAGTATTTT. Translated: CASSFRRGFDADTQYF. The full variable domain, with the rest looked up from reference TRBV28 and TRBJ2-3, is DVKVTQSSRYLVKRTGEKVFLECVQDMDHENMFWYRQDPGLGLRLIYFSYDVKMKEKGDIPEGYSVSREKKERFSLILESASTNQTSMYLCASSFRRGFDADTQYFGPGTRLTVL.

The chain carries TRBV6-6 and TRBJ1-1; the match to TRBD1 covers 8 bases. This CDR3 has 12 residues. V lost 7 bases, J lost 5 bases, and 3 bases stayed unmatched. The germline V gene has CDR1 MNHNY and CDR2 SVGAGI (reference sequence). The CDR3, as DNA: TGTGCCAGCATGCGACAGGGGACTGAAGCTTTCTTT. Encoded protein: CASMRQGTEAFF.

This chain joins TRBV19 and TRBJ1-4; 7 bases line up with TRBD1. Germline loops: CDR1 LNHDA, CDR2 SQIVND (reference sequence). The V segment lost 8 bases and the J segment 5 bases; nucleotides outside the gene matches: 8. This CDR3 is built from 14 residues. CDR3 sequence reads: CASRFDRANEKLFF. Here the CDR3 DNA reads TGTGCCAGTCGGTTCGACAGGGCGAATGAAAAACTGTTTTTT.

This chain uses TRBV29-1 with TRBJ2-4; possible D gene TRBD2, 6 bases. The CDR3 totals 15 residues. V was trimmed by 3 bases and J by 0 bases, leaving 12 bases between them. The germline V gene encodes CDR1 SQVTM and CDR2 ANQGSEA. For the CDR3, the DNA is TGCAGCGTTGACGGGCGGGGATTAGCCAAAAACATTCAGTACTTC. This encodes CSVDGRGLAKNIQYF.

This clone was observed once. The chain combines TRBV7-8 with TRBJ1-3, with TRBD1 as a possible D gene (6 bases). V shed 5 bases and J shed 8 bases, with 22 bases lying between them. Germline lookup yields CDR1 SGHVS and CDR2 FQNEAQ. This CDR3 has 16 residues. For the CDR3, the DNA is TGTGCCAGCAGCCCACACAGTCCCCAGGGGAGGGACACCATATATTTT. The encoded protein is CASSPHSPQGRDTIYF.

Only a few counts were recorded for this clone. The chain couples TRBV28 to TRBJ1-2, with TRBD1 as a possible D gene (6 bases). V lost 4 bases to trimming and J lost 4 bases, with 7 bases between them. The V gene's germline CDR1 is MDHEN and CDR2 SYDVKM. The CDR3 length is 12 residues. CDR3 residues: CASSWDIYGYTF. CDR3 coding DNA: TGTGCCAGCAGTTGGGACATCTATGGCTACACCTTC.

This clone appeared a few times. The chain is built from TRBV12-2 and TRBJ2-1; TRBD1 is the table's D call and was not checked against the DNA. TRBV12-2 is tagged as a pseudogene. The CDR3 spans 15 residues. CDR3 DNA sequence: TGTGCAAGTCGCTCACCGGGACAGGGGGATAATGAGCAGTTCTTC. Translated: CASRSPGQGDNEQFF.

This chain joins TRBV27 and TRBJ1-5, with 9 bases that match TRBD1. V dropped 2 bases and J dropped 2; count of bases not matched to a gene: 1. CDR1 is MNHEY, CDR2 SMNVEV, per germline (reference sequence). The CDR3 spans 15 residues. The CDR3 DNA follows: TGTGCCAGCAGTTTAGGGACAGGGCGCAATCAGCCCCAGCATTTT. It encodes CASSLGTGRNQPQHF.

The CDR3 coding sequence is TGTGCCAGCAGCCGAAGCTCGGGGGGCAATCAGCCCCAGCATTTT. Protein: CASSRSSGGNQPQHF. J is TRBJ1-5 and V is TRBV6-5, with a possible D match to TRBD1 (5 bases). The germline V and J ends were trimmed by 6 bases and 2 bases, with 14 bases remaining between them. The CDR3 covers 15 residues. Germline assignment: CDR1 MNHEY and CDR2 SVGAGI.

V is TRBV2 and J is TRBJ2-7, with D uncertain. Trimming removed 2 bases from V and 1 base from J, with 9 bases in between. This CDR3 region has 14 residues. Germline V gene data show CDR1 as SNHLY and CDR2 as FYNNEI. The CDR3 DNA reads as TGTGCCAGCAGTGAAATGAAGTCTTCCTACGAGCAGTACTTC. Translating it yields CASSEMKSSYEQYF.

This chain connects TRBV5-1 to TRBJ2-7, with TRBD1 identical over 8 bases. This CDR3 comprises 13 residues. Germline CDR1 SGHRS, CDR2 YFSETQ. V gave up 0 bases and J gave up 6 bases; unmatched junction bases: 2. In DNA form, the CDR3 reads TGCGCCAGCAGCTTGGGGACAGGGACCGAGCAGTACTTC. Translating gives CASSLGTGTEQYF.

This clone showed up just once. This sequence joins TRBV7-9 and TRBJ2-7; 12 nucleotides agree with TRBD2. V shed 2 bases and J 5 bases; nucleotides not matched to a gene: 10. Germline V lookup: CDR1 SEHNR, CDR2 FQNEAQ (reference sequence). This CDR3 comprises 17 residues. This CDR3 reads CASSLTSSGRVDDEQYF. For the CDR3, the DNA is TGTGCCAGCAGCTTAACTTCTAGCGGGAGGGTGGACGACGAGCAGTACTTC.